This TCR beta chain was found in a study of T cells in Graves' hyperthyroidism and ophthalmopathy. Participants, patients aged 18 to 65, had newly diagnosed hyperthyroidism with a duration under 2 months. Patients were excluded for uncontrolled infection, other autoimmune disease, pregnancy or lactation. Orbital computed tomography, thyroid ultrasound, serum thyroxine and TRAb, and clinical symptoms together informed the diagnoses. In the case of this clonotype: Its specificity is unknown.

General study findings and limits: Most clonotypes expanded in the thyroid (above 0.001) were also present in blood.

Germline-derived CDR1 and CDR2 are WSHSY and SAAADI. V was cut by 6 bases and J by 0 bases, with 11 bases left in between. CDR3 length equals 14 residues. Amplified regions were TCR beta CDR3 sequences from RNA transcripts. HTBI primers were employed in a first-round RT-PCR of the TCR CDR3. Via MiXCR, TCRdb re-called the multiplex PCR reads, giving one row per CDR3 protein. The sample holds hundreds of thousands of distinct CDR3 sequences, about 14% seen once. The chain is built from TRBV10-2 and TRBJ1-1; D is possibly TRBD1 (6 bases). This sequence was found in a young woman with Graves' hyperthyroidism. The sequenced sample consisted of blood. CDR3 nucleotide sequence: TGCGCCAGCAGCTCAACAGGGATGAACACTGAAGCTTTCTTT. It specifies CASSSTGMNTEAFF.